This T cell receptor (beta chain) comes out of a study of blood T cell repertoires in COVID-19. At the level of the study: Specimens from acute and convalescent COVID-19 originated in the United States, Italy and Spain. Sources were T cells, B-cell-depleted T cells, or PBMCs; the material itself was cDNA or gDNA.

Clones were read by immunoSEQ multiplex PCR, and TCRdb kept only the in-frame ones, dropping some. The table shows 95,000 to 100,000 clones, with approximately 87% occurring only once. The CDR3 runs to 12 residues. The V and J ends lost 5 bases and 1 base respectively, with 8 bases between them. Germline values: CDR1 SQVTM, CDR2 ANQGSEA. The V call is TRBV29-1, the J call TRBJ1-1; D unclear. The specimen was peripheral blood. The receptor was isolated from a woman younger than 45 with acute or convalescent COVID-19. The CDR3 DNA follows: TGCAGCGTTTCATCAGGGAACACTGAAGCTTTCTTT. It yields the protein CSVSSGNTEAFF.